The 18 T cell receptor beta chains below all came from one sample that was sequenced in a study of CD8 T cells in ankylosing spondylitis. TCRdb processed the 5' RACE reads anew with MiXCR; each CDR3 protein has one entry. The profile shows under 250,000 distinct CDR3 sequences, roughly 32% of them singletons. What was sequenced was blood, either unsorted or a sorted T cell fraction (not recorded which). These TCRs come from a male donor with ankylosing spondylitis or in good health (not recorded which).

This clonotype showed up just a few times. The V call is TRBV20-1, the J call TRBJ2-2; unclear D gene. Germline CDR1 and CDR2: DFQATT and SNEGSKA (reference sequence). The CDR3 extends over 16 amino acids. With 1 base removed from V and 0 bases from J, the gap between germline ends came to 12 bases. This chain's CDR3 is CSARAVDGPNTGELFF. The CDR3 region has the DNA TGCAGTGCTAGAGCCGTGGACGGCCCGAACACCGGGGAGCTGTTTTTT.

This clonotype was counted between two and nine times. The V and J genes are TRBV20-1 and TRBJ1-5, with a weak D call TRBD1 (5 bases). The V and J ends lost 5 bases and 7 bases respectively, with 12 bases between them. The length of the CDR3 is 12 residues. In germline, CDR1 is DFQATT, CDR2 SNEGSKA (reference sequence). In nucleotides, the CDR3 is TGCAGTGCTGCCCAGGGTACCCAGCCCCAGCATTTT. It codes for CSAAQGTQPQHF.

This chain connects TRBV10-2 to TRBJ2-1, with 9 bases matching TRBD2. The CDR3 runs to 17 residues. V lost 0 bases to trimming and J lost 6 bases; unmatched junction nucleotides: 9. Germline V gives CDR1 WSHSY, CDR2 SAAADI. CDR3 DNA: TGCGCCAGCAGTGAGTCGGCTAGCGGGGTCAGGGGCAATGAGCAGTTCTTC. It yields the protein CASSESASGVRGNEQFF.

The chain combines TRBV20-1 with TRBJ2-7; the D call may be TRBD1 or TRBD2 (5 bases each). The V end lost 6 bases, the J end lost 6 bases, and 21 bases lay between the germline ends. CDR1 is DFQATT and CDR2 is SNEGSKA in the germline V gene (reference sequence). This CDR3 has 14 amino acids. As DNA, the CDR3 is TGCAGTGCGAAAAAACAGGTTCGGGATGGCGAGCAGTACTTC. Protein: CSAKKQVRDGEQYF.

This clonotype was counted a few times. The genes are TRBV6-1 and TRBJ2-5; D unresolved. The ends were cut back, 6 bases at V and 7 bases at J, with 21 bases in the middle. CDR3 size: 15 residues. Germline V gene sequence: CDR1 MNHNS, CDR2 SASEGT. The CDR3 loop reads CASSPPLSRGGTQYF. CDR3 DNA sequence: TGTGCCAGCAGCCCGCCCTTGTCTCGTGGCGGGACCCAGTACTTC.

The chain links TRBV20-1 to TRBJ1-1; 8 nucleotides align to TRBD1. This CDR3 contains 13 residues. V lost 1 base and J lost 10; bases outside the gene matches: 8. CDR1 is DFQATT and CDR2 is SNEGSKA in the germline V gene (reference sequence). CDR3 in DNA: TGCAGTGCTAGAGGCACAGGGGGATTCGCAGCTTTCTTT. Protein sequence: CSARGTGGFAAFF.

The sample holds a few counts of this clonotype. This sequence joins TRBV7-2 and TRBJ2-6; D not resolved. V lost 4 bases, J lost 3 bases, and 10 bases lay in between. CDR3 length equals 15 residues. Germline V gene sequence: CDR1 SGHTA, CDR2 FQGNSA. The CDR3 reads CASSSRRVGANVLTF. Here the CDR3 DNA reads TGTGCCAGCAGCTCCCGTCGGGTTGGGGCCAACGTCCTGACTTTC. The full variable domain, rest sourced from reference TRBV7-2 and TRBJ2-6, is GAGVSQSPSNKVTEKGKDVELRCDPISGHTALYWYRQSLGQGLEFLIYFQGNSAPDKSGLPSDRFSAERTGGSVSTLTIQRTQQEDSAVYLCASSSRRVGANVLTFGAGSRLTVL.

A few counts support this clonotype. V gene TRBV10-1 combines with J gene TRBJ1-6; D is uncertain. This CDR3 is 12 amino acids long. The V end was cut by 2 bases, the J end by 6 bases, with 2 bases between. Per the germline V gene, CDR1 is WNHNN and CDR2 is SYGVQD (reference sequence). The CDR3 region has the DNA TGCGCCAGCAGTGAGGGTAATTCACCCCTCCACTTT. Amino acid sequence: CASSEGNSPLHF.

There are a few counts of this clonotype. The V call is TRBV12-3 or TRBV12-4, the J call TRBJ2-3; no firm D call. The V end lost 7 bases, the J end lost 5 bases, and 10 bases lay between the germline ends. The CDR3 is 12 amino acids. The CDR3 sequence: CASTQTGDTQYF. The CDR3 DNA follows: TGTGCCAGCACCCAGACTGGAGATACGCAGTATTTT.

V gene TRBV10-2 combines with J gene TRBJ2-5, with D perhaps TRBD1 (5 bases). CDR1 is WSHSY, CDR2 SAAADI, per germline. Trimming took 2 bases from V and 5 from J, leaving 9 bases between them. The CDR3 loop spans 13 amino acids. The DNA of the CDR3 is TGCGCCAGCAGTGAGGGGGCACTGGAGACCCAGTACTTC. Its protein product is CASSEGALETQYF.

The chain is built from TRBV5-1 and TRBJ2-3; TRBD2 matches at 9 bases. Per the germline V gene, CDR1 is SGHRS and CDR2 is YFSETQ. V lost 1 base and J lost 3; bases outside the gene matches: 6. The CDR3 is 16 residues long. The CDR3 DNA follows: TGCGCCAGCAGCTTGACGGCTAGCGGGAAGACAGATACGCAGTATTTT. It codes for CASSLTASGKTDTQYF. The variable domain in full, with the rest retrieved from reference TRBV5-1 and TRBJ2-3, is KAGVTQTPRYLIKTRGQQVTLSCSPISGHRSVSWYQQTPGQGLQFLFEYFSETQRNKGNFPGRFSGRQFSNSRSEMNVSTLELGDSALYLCASSLTASGKTDTQYFGPGTRLTVL.

J is TRBJ2-5 and V is TRBV12-3 or TRBV12-4; TRBD1 aligns across 7 bases. The J segment lost 4 bases and the V segment lost 7 bases, leaving 3 bases of the junction unmatched. This CDR3 region has 12 residues. The CDR3 is CASTQGPETQYF. In DNA, the CDR3 is TGTGCCAGCACACAGGGGCCAGAGACCCAGTACTTC.

This sequence joins TRBV5-1 and TRBJ2-4, with D possibly matching TRBD2 (5 bases). CDR1 is SGHRS and CDR2 is YFSETQ in the germline V gene. Deletions cut 2 bases from V and 0 bases from J, with 6 bases between. CDR3 length equals 14 residues. Here the CDR3 DNA reads TGCGCCAGCAGCTTCGGGGAAGCCAAAAACATTCAGTACTTC. Translation: CASSFGEAKNIQYF.

The table lists this clonotype with a few counts. The chain has TRBV5-1 and TRBJ2-2; possible D gene TRBD1, 6 bases. Germline V lookup: CDR1 SGHRS, CDR2 YFSETQ. V was trimmed by 4 bases and J by 4 bases, leaving 8 bases between them. The CDR3 extends over 13 amino acids. The CDR3 bases are TGCGCCAGCAGCCCGGACAGCACCGGGGAGCTGTTTTTT. It yields the protein CASSPDSTGELFF.

This chain connects TRBV12-3 or TRBV12-4 to TRBJ1-1; D gene ambiguous. Trimming left V 6 bases short and J 10 bases short, with 18 bases between. This CDR3 spans 13 amino acids. The CDR3 region has the DNA TGTGCCAGCAGCCCTCGGATAAATGGTGCAGCTTTCTTT. Its protein product is CASSPRINGAAFF.

The chain joins TRBV6-5 to TRBJ2-2, with a possible D match to TRBD2 (7 bases). Trimming took off 4 bases at V and 3 bases at J, with 15 bases between the two ends. Germline V gene lookup returns CDR1 MNHEY and CDR2 SVGAGI. The CDR3 consists of 16 residues. The CDR3, as DNA: TGTGCCAGCAGTTTAGTTGGAGGGGGGGACACCGGGGAGCTGTTTTTT. It encodes CASSLVGGGDTGELFF.

On this clonotype itself: Relative to the germline gene, one junction end is altered; a read error may explain this. V and J are TRBV6-5 and TRBJ1-1, with TRBD1 matching 8 bases. Germline loops: CDR1 MNHEY, CDR2 SVGAGI. CDR3 length equals 13 residues. This CDR3 reads CASSNSSGGKAFF. Here the CDR3 DNA reads TGTGCCAGCAGTAACTCGTCAGGGGGCAAAGCTTTCTTT.

CDR3 loop: CASSHYTGATGELFF. The DNA of the CDR3 is TGTGCCAGCAGCCATTACACGGGGGCCACCGGGGAGCTGTTTTTT. The genes are TRBV11-2 and TRBJ2-2; D could derive from TRBD1 or TRBD2 (6 bases each). V lost 5 bases and J lost 4, with 14 bases in between. This CDR3 is built from 15 residues. CDR1 and CDR2 from the germline V gene are SGHAT and FQNNGV.